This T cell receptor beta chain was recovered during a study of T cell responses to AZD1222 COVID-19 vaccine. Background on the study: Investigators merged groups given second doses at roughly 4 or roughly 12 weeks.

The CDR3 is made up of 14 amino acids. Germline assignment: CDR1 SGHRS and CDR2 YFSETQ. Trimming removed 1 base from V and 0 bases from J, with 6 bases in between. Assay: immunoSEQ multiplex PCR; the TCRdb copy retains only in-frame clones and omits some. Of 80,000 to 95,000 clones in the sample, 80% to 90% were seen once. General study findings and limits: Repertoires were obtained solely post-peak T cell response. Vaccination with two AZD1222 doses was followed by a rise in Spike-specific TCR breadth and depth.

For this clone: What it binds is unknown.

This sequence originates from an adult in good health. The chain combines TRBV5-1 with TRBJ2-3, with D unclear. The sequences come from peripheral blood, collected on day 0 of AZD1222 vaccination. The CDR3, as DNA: TGCGCCAGCAGCTTGATTGGGAGCACAGATACGCAGTATTTT. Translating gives CASSLIGSTDTQYF.